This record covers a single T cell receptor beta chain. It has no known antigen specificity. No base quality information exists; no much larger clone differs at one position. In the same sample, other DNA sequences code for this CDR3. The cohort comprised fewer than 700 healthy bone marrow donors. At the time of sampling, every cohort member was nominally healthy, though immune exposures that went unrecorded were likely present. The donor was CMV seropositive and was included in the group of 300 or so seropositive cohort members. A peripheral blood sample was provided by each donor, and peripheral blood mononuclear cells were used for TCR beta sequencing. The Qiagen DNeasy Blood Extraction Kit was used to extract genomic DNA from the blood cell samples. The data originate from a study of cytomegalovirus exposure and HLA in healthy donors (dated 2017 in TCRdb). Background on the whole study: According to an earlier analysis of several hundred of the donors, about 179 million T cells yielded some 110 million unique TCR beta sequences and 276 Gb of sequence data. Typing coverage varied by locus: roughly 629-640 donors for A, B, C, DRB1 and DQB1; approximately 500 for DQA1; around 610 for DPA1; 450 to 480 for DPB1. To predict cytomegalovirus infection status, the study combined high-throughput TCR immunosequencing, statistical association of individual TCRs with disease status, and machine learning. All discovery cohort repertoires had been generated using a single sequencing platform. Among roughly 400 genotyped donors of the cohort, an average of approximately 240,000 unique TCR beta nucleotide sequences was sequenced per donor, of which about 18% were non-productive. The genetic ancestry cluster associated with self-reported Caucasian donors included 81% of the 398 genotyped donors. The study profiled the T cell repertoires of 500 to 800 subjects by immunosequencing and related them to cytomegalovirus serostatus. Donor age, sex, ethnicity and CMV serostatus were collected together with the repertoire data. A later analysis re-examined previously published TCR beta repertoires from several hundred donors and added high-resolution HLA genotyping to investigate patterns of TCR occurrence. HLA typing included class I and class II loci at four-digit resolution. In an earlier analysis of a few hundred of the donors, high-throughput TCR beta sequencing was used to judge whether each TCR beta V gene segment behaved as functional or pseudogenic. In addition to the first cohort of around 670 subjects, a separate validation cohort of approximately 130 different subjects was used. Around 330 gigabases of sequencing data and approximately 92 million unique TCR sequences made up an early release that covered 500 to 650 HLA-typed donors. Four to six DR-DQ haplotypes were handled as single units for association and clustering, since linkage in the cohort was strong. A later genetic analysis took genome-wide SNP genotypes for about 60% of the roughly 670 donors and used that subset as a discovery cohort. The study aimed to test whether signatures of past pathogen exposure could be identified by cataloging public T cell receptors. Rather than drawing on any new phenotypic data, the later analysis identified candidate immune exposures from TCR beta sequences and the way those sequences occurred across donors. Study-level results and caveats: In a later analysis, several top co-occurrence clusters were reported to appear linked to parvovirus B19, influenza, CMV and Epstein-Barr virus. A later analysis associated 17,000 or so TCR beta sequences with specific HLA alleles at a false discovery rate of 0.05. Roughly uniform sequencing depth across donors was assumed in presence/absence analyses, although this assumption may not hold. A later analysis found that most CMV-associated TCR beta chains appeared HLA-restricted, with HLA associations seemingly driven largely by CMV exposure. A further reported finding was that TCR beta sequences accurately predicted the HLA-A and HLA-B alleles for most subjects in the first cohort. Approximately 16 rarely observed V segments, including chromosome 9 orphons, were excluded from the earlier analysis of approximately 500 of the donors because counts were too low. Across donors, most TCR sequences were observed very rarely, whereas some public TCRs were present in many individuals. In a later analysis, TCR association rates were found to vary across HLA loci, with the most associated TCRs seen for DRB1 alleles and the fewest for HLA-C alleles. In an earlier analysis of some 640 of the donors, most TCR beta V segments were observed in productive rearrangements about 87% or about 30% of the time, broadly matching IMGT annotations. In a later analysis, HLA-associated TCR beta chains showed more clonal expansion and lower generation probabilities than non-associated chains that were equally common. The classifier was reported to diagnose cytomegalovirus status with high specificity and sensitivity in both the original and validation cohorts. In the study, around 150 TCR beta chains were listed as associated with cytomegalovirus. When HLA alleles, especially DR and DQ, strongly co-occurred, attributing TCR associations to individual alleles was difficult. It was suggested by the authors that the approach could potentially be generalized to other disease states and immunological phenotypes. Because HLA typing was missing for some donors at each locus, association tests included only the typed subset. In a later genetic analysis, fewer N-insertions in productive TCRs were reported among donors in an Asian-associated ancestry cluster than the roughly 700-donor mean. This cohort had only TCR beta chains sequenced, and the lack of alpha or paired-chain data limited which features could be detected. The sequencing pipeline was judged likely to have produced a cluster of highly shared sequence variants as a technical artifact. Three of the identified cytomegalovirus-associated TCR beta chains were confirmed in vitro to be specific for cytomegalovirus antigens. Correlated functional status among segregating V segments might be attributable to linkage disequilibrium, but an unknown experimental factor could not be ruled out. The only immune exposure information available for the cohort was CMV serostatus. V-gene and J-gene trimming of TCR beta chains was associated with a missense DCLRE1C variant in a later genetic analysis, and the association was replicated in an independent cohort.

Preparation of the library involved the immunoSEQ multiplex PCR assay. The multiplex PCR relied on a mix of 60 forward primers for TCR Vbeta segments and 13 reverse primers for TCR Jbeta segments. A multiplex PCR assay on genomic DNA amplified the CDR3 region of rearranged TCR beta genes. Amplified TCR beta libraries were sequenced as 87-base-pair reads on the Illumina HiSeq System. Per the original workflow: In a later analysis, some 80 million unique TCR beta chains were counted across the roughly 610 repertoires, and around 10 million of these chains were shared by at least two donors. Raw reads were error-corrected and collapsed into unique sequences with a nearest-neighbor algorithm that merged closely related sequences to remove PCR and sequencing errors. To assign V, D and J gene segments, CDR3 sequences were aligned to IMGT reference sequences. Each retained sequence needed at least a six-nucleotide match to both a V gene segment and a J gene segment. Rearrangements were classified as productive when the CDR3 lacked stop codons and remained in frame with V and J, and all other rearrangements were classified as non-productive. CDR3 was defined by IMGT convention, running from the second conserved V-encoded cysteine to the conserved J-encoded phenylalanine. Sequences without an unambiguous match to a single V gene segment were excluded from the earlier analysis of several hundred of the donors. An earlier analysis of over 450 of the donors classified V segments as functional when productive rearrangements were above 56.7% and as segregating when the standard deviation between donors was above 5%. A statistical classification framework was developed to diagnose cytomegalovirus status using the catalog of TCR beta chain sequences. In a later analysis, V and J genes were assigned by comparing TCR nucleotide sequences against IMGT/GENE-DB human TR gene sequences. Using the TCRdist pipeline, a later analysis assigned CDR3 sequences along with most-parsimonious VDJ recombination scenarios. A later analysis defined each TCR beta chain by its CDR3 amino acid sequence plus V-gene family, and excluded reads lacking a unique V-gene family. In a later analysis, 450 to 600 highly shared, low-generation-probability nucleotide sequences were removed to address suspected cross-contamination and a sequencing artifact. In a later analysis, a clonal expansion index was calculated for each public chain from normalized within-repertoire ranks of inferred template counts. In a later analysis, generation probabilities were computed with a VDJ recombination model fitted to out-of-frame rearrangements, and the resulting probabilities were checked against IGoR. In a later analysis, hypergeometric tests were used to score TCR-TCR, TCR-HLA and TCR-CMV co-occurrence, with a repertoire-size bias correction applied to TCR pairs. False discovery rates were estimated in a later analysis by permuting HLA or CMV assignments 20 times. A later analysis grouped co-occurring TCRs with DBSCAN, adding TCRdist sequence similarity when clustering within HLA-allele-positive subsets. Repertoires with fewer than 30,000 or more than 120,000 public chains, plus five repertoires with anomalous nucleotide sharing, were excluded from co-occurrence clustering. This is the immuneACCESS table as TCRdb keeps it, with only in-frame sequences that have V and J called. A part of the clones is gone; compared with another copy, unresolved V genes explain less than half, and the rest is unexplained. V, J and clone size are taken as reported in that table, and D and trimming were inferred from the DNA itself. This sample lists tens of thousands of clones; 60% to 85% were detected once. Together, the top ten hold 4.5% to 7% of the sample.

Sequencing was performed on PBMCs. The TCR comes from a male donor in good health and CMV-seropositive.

The CDR3 corresponds to CASSVGGTGTDTQYF. The nucleotide sequence is given as TGTGCCAGCAGCGTAGGGGGGACAGGCACAGATACGCAGTATTTT. Recombination linked TRBV9 to TRBJ2-3, and 7 junctional nucleotides match TRBD1. CDR1 SGDLS and CDR2 YYNGEE were looked up in the germline V gene. V is cut back by 0 bases and J by 1 base, with 2 bases in the junction unmatched. The CDR3 numbers 15 residues from cysteine through phenylalanine. Only the CDR3 portion is preserved as DNA: 45 bases, with reading frame beginning at the first base.